A selection of T cell receptor beta chains follows, all from one sample in a study of blood T cell repertoires in COVID-19. Profiling relied on immunoSEQ multiplex PCR, and the TCRdb table lists in-frame clones only, not all of them. This table holds approximately 250,000 clones, 86% found once. Sequencing was performed on peripheral blood. These receptors came from a woman in her fifties or sixties who had recovered from COVID-19. Both conserved end residues are part of each CDR3. A D gene is named only where the DNA matches it firmly. A row's size may be missing; if present it is once, few, many or a size class.

abundance	j_gene	v_gene	d_gene	CDR3nt	CDR3aa
NA	TRBJ2-7	TRBV27	TRBD1	TGTGCCAGCAGCCGGGACAGTCCCTACGAGCAGTACTTC	CASSRDSPYEQYF
many	TRBJ1-2	TRBV19	NA	TGTGCCAGTAGTATTCGACGCGGAGCGGGGTATGGCTACACCTTC	CASSIRRGAGYGYTF
NA	TRBJ2-1	TRBV11-2	TRBD2	TGTGCCAGCAGCTTAGTTGCGGGGGGAGAGGATGAGCAGTTCTTC	CASSLVAGGEDEQFF
NA	TRBJ1-6	TRBV7-2	NA	TGTGCCAGCAGCGAGGCGCCGAATTCACCCCTCCACTTT	CASSEAPNSPLHF
NA	TRBJ1-2	TRBV2	NA	TGTGCCAGCCGGGGGGGCAGGGGCGCCTATGGCTACACCTTC	CASRGGRGAYGYTF
NA	TRBJ2-5	TRBV29-1	NA	TGCAGCGTTGAGGGCTCAGGAGAGACCCAGTACTTC	CSVEGSGETQYF
once	TRBJ2-2	TRBV18	NA	TGTGCCAGCTCACCCCTGGGACATTCGAACACCGGGGAGCTGTTTTTT	CASSPLGHSNTGELFF
NA	TRBJ1-2	TRBV3-1/TRBV3-2	NA	TGTGCCAGCAGCCAAGATCTTTCCTATGGCTACACCTTC	CASSQDLSYGYTF
few	TRBJ1-6	TRBV9	NA	TGTGCCAGCAGCGTGGGGGCAGGGGATAATTCACCCCTCCACTTT	CASSVGAGDNSPLHF
NA	TRBJ1-1	TRBV6-5	NA	TGTGCCAGCAGTTGGCGGGGGCGGACTGAAGCTTTCTTT	CASSWRGRTEAFF
NA	TRBJ1-3	TRBV4-2	TRBD1	TGTGCCAGCAGCCAAGCGGGACAGTACTCTGGAAACACCATATATTTT	CASSQAGQYSGNTIYF
NA	TRBJ1-1	TRBV9	NA	TGTGCCAGCAGCGTAGTTCCAGACATCGAAGCTTTCTTT	CASSVVPDIEAFF
NA	TRBJ2-2	TRBV2	TRBD2	TGTGCCAGCAGAAGAGCGGGGGTAAACACCGGGGAGCTGTTTTTT	CASRRAGVNTGELFF
NA	TRBJ2-7	TRBV19	TRBD1	TGTGCCAGTAGTCGCTCCCCGGGACAGGGGTCCTCCTACGAGCAGTACTTC	CASSRSPGQGSSYEQYF
NA	TRBJ2-7	TRBV5-1	NA	TGCGCCAGCAGCTTGGGACAGCTTAGCTCCTACGAGCAGTACTTC	CASSLGQLSSYEQYF
NA	TRBJ2-2	TRBV11-2	TRBD2	TGTGCCAGCACCCAATACAGACTAGCGGGGGCCCAAAACACCGGGGAGCTGTTTTTT	CASTQYRLAGAQNTGELFF
NA	TRBJ2-3	TRBV5-1	NA	TGCGCCAGCAGCTTGACACAATTCTCCGATACGCAGTATTTT	CASSLTQFSDTQYF
NA	TRBJ2-5	TRBV6-2/TRBV6-3	TRBD2	TGTGCCAGCAGTTACTCAGGCGGGGGGGCCGTTGGAGAGACCCAGTACTTC	CASSYSGGGAVGETQYF
NA	TRBJ1-6	TRBV5-1	TRBD1	TGCGCCAGCAGCCCTTTACAGGGGGTCGGCGCCTATAATTCACCCCTCCACTTT	CASSPLQGVGAYNSPLHF
NA	TRBJ1-1	TRBV6-5	TRBD1	TGTGCCAGCCGGGACAGGGGGATTGGGCAAGCTTTCTTT	CASRDRGIGQAFF
NA	TRBJ2-3	TRBV5-1	TRBD1	TGCGCCTCACGGACAGGGACCAGCACAGATACGCAGTATTTT	CASRTGTSTDTQYF
few	TRBJ2-1	TRBV2	TRBD2	TGTGCCAGCAGAGATACTGGGGGAGGGGAGCAGTTCTTC	CASRDTGGGEQFF
NA	TRBJ2-7	TRBV7-9	TRBD1	TGTGCCAGCAGCTCGACAGGGGAACTCTCCGAGCAGTACTTC	CASSSTGELSEQYF
NA	TRBJ1-1	TRBV18	NA	TGTGCCAGCTCACCACCGGGGGGGCATAGGGCCACTGAAGCTTTCTTT	CASSPPGGHRATEAFF
NA	TRBJ2-3	TRBV19	TRBD2	TGTGCCAGTAGTATTACCAAGCGGGGCGCTGCAGATACGCAGTATTTT	CASSITKRGAADTQYF
NA	TRBJ2-1	TRBV9	NA	TGTGCCAGCAGCGTCTCCCCCCCAGGCCTCGATGAGCAGTTCTTC	CASSVSPPGLDEQFF
NA	TRBJ2-7	TRBV6-5	TRBD1	TGTGCCAGCAGGGACAGGCTCTCCTCCTACGAGCAGTACTTC	CASRDRLSSYEQYF
few	TRBJ2-7	TRBV7-2	TRBD2	TGTGCCAGCAGCTCCGCAGCGGGGGCCACAATCTACGAGCAGTACTTC	CASSSAAGATIYEQYF
once	TRBJ2-7	TRBV25-1	NA	TGTGCCAGCAGTGTTACCGGTGCCGGCAGGGTTAACTACGAGCAGTACTTC	CASSVTGAGRVNYEQYF
NA	TRBJ1-6	TRBV19	NA	TGTGCCAGTAGTATCACCGTACGGGGGAATTCACCCCTCCACTTT	CASSITVRGNSPLHF
NA	TRBJ2-3	TRBV9	NA	TGTGCCAGCAGCGTAGGCTATGGTTCAGATACGCAGTATTTT	CASSVGYGSDTQYF
NA	TRBJ2-3	TRBV3-1/TRBV3-2	TRBD1	TGTGCCAGCAGCCAGGGGACAGCCGGATTCACAGATACGCAGTATTTT	CASSQGTAGFTDTQYF
many	TRBJ1-1	TRBV9	NA	TGTGCCAGCGGGGGACTTGTGAACACTGAAGCTTTCTTT	CASGGLVNTEAFF
NA	TRBJ1-2	TRBV6-6	NA	TGTGCCAGCAGTACCCAGGGGATTCGGGGCTACACCTTC	CASSTQGIRGYTF
NA	TRBJ2-3	TRBV7-2	TRBD2	TGTGCCAGCAGCTCCAAACCGGGACTAGCGGGGGGGCCAGATACGCAGTATTTT	CASSSKPGLAGGPDTQYF
once	TRBJ1-5	TRBV18	TRBD1	TGTGCCAGCTCCCTTAGGACAGGGGACCATCAGCCCCAGCATTTT	CASSLRTGDHQPQHF
NA	TRBJ2-4	TRBV10-1	TRBD1	TGCGCCAGCAGCTCCCGGGACAGGGGAGGAAACATTCAGTACTTC	CASSSRDRGGNIQYF
NA	TRBJ2-2	TRBV18	NA	TGTGCCAGCTCACTTGGCGGGCAACGGAACACCGGGGAGCTGTTTTTT	CASSLGGQRNTGELFF
NA	TRBJ2-1	TRBV9	NA	TGTGCCAGCAGCAGAGGAAAAGACTACAATGAGCAGTTCTTC	CASSRGKDYNEQFF
NA	TRBJ2-1	TRBV5-6	TRBD2	TGTGCCAGCAGCTTTACGGGGGGACCTAAGGATGAGCAGTTCTTC	CASSFTGGPKDEQFF
NA	TRBJ2-5	TRBV16	NA	TGTGCCAGCAGCTCTTCGGCACTAACAGAGACCCAGTACTTC	CASSSSALTETQYF
NA	TRBJ2-7	TRBV19	NA	TGTGCCAGTAGTCCCCCCCGACACCTCCCCTACGAGCAGTACTTC	CASSPPRHLPYEQYF
few	TRBJ2-7	TRBV5-6	NA	TGTGCCAGCAGCTCCCTACCCTGGACGGGAACCTACGAGCAGTACTTC	CASSSLPWTGTYEQYF
NA	TRBJ1-2	TRBV14	NA	TGTGCCAGCAGCCAAGGAACAGGGTGGGATGGCTACACCTTC	CASSQGTGWDGYTF
few	TRBJ1-5	TRBV27	NA	TGTGCCAGCAGTTTATTCGGCAATCAGCCCCAGCATTTT	CASSLFGNQPQHF
NA	TRBJ2-2	TRBV7-2	NA	TGTGCCAGCAGCCACGGGGGGACAGGTTGGGCCGGGGAGCTGTTTTTT	CASSHGGTGWAGELFF
NA	TRBJ2-7	TRBV27	NA	TGTGCCAGCAGTTGGACTTGGGAAAACTACGAGCAGTACTTC	CASSWTWENYEQYF
NA	TRBJ1-2	TRBV11-1	TRBD1	TGTGCCAGCAGCTTACGGACAGGGACCTATGGCTACACCTTC	CASSLRTGTYGYTF
NA	TRBJ1-2	TRBV3-1/TRBV3-2	TRBD1	TGTGCCAGCAGCCAAGGCCCTACAGGGGGCAGCTATGGCTACACCTTC	CASSQGPTGGSYGYTF
NA	TRBJ1-1	TRBV14	NA	TGTGCCAGCAGGCGGAGCAACACTGAAGCTTTCTTT	CASRRSNTEAFF
NA	TRBJ1-2	TRBV2	NA	TGTGCCAGCAGTGAACCAGGGGAAACCTTC	CASSEPGETF
NA	TRBJ1-3	TRBV19	NA	TGTGCCAGTAGTATCGGGGGGATAGGAGGAAACACCATATATTTT	CASSIGGIGGNTIYF
NA	TRBJ2-7	TRBV5-1	TRBD1	TGCGCCAGCAGCCTCGGGACAGGGGGAGACGAGCAGTACTTC	CASSLGTGGDEQYF
NA	TRBJ2-5	TRBV11-2	NA	TGTGCCAGCATTGGAGGAGGATGGACCCAGTACTTC	CASIGGGWTQYF
few	TRBJ1-1	TRBV12-3/TRBV12-4	NA	TGTGCCAGCAGTTGGACAGCCGGTAGCGCTTTCTTT	CASSWTAGSAFF
once	TRBJ2-5	TRBV12-5	NA	TGTGCTAGTGGTTTGGCGACCAGTGGGGCAGAGACCCAGTACTTC	CASGLATSGAETQYF
NA	TRBJ1-2	TRBV7-9	NA	TGTGCCAGCAGCTTAAGCGGCTATGGCTACACCTTC	CASSLSGYGYTF
NA	TRBJ1-2	TRBV7-2	NA	TGTGCCAGCAGCTTAACGCCCGCCCCTAATGGCTACACCTTC	CASSLTPAPNGYTF
NA	TRBJ2-7	TRBV28	TRBD1	TGTGCCAGCAGTCTCGGGACAGGGGGTTACGAGCAGTACTTC	CASSLGTGGYEQYF